This T cell receptor (beta chain) was captured by sequencing in a study of blood T cell repertoires in COVID-19 (dated by TCRdb to 2019 to 2021). About the full investigation: Samples covering the acute and convalescent phases of COVID-19 were provided by collaborators in the United States, Italy and Spain. The prospective study material was composed of cDNA or gDNA derived from T cells, B-cell-depleted T cells, or PBMCs. Deeply sampled blood TCRbeta repertoires from subjects exposed to, actively infected with, or recovered from COVID-19 were included in the dataset. A freely available public database, intended as a resource for researchers studying the immune response to SARS-CoV-2, is where the repertoires were released. Samples were obtained from the ongoing ImmuneRACE study (first 160 participants) and from roughly 1,300 subjects provided by 6 global collaborators. The sample metadata nearly always contained a de-identified subject ID, COVID-19 status, age in years and sex. HLA class I and class II types, where available, came from metadata supplied by the sample provider rather than from assay-based typing. Points the paper makes about the study in general: Clinical and demographic metadata were provided uncurated, with the amount varying by source and participant.

The germline V gene encodes CDR1 MNHEY and CDR2 SVGAGI. The V end loses 0 bases and the J end loses 4 bases, and a stretch of 6 bases separates them. From the cysteine up to the phenylalanine, the CDR3 has a length of 14 residues. Here the CDR3 DNA is all that survives: 42 bases in frame from base 1. Points on this clone: The antigen it recognizes is unknown. Base quality data are lacking; no much larger clone is found one base away.

The immunoSEQ Assay, a bias-controlled multiplex PCR, was used to amplify TCRbeta CDR3 regions from genomic DNA. The published analysis was carried out like this. Nucleated cell counts per sample were estimated from amplification of reference gene primers within the assay. To quantify the absolute abundance of each unique TCRbeta CDR3 rearrangement, sequence reads were collapsed and filtered. Productive Simpson clonality was computed per sample as the square root of Simpson's diversity index over productive rearrangements. The immuneACCESS repertoire file appears here via TCRdb, limited to in-frame rearrangements. These files lack a portion of the clones; in checked studies, under half of the deficit traces to unresolved V genes, and the cause of the others is not known. V, J and clone size derive from that table, while D and trimming were established from the DNA sequence. This sample gives 200,000 to 300,000 clones in total; roughly 88% of them show up just once. Jointly, the top ten make up 0.8% of the sample.

Whole blood was collected in K2EDTA tubes by collaborating institutions according to the institutions' own protocols. For TCRbeta analysis, collaborators shipped samples as frozen whole blood, isolated PBMCs, or DNA extracted from either of those sample types. The V and J genes are TRBV6-5 and TRBJ2-2; the D gene is perhaps TRBD2, on 5 matching bases. The origin of this receptor is a woman aged 25 to 39 with acute or convalescent COVID-19. Sequencing input: peripheral blood. The bases read TGTGCCAGCAGTTACTCCCGGGGCACCGGGGAGCTGTTTTTT. Its protein is CASSYSRGTGELFF.